This record concerns one TCR beta chain sequence. These data come from a study of blood T cell repertoires in COVID-19. Across the whole study: Sample material is recorded as cDNA or gDNA derived from T cells, B-cell-depleted T cells, or PBMCs.

The CDR3 contains 14 residues. Per the germline V gene, CDR1 is SNHLY and CDR2 is FYNNEI. V lost 6 bases to trimming and J lost 3 bases, with 12 bases between them. Data came from immunoSEQ multiplex PCR; TCRdb stores just in-frame clones and leaves some out. The sample lists around 320,000 clones, roughly 90% occurring once. Cohorts were determined from participant-reported clinical history. The chain has TRBV2 and TRBJ1-3; D not certain. Source material: PBMCs or T cells enriched from blood (not recorded which). This receptor was identified in a woman in her twenties or thirties who had been exposed to COVID-19. CDR3 protein: CASREQQVGNTIYF. DNA for the CDR3: TGTGCCAGCAGAGAGCAGCAGGTTGGAAACACCATATATTTT.